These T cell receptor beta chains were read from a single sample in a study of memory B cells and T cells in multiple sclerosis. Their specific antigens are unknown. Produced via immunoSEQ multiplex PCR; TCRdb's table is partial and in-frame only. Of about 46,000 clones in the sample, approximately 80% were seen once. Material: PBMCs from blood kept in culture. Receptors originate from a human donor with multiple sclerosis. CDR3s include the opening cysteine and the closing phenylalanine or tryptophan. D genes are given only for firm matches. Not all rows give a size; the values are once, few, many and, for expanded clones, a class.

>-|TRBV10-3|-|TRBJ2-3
CAIGRVGPADTQYF
TGTGCCATCGGCCGGGTTGGCCCCGCAGATACGCAGTATTTT
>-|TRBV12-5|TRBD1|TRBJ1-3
CASGLLSRDRGVSGNTIYF
TGTGCTAGTGGTTTGCTATCTCGGGACAGGGGTGTCTCTGGAAACACCATATATTTT
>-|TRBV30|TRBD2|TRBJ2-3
CAWRGTSTDTQYF
TGTGCCTGGAGGGGGACTAGTACAGATACGCAGTATTTT
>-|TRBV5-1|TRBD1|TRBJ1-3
CASSLVRQGIAGNTIYF
TGCGCCAGCAGCTTGGTGCGACAGGGAATTGCTGGAAACACCATATATTTT
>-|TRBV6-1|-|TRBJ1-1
CASSQVPEAFF
TGTGCCAGCAGTCAGGTCCCTGAAGCTTTCTTT
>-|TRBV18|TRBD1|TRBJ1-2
CASSPPGQGNYGYTF
TGTGCCAGCTCACCCCCGGGACAGGGGAATTATGGCTACACCTTC
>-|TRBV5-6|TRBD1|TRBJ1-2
CASSSWGTATTTF
TGTGCCAGCAGCTCGTGGGGGACAGCAACTACCACCTTC
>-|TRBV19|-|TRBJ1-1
CASRKPGHNTEAFF
TGTGCCAGTAGGAAACCGGGACACAACACTGAAGCTTTCTTT
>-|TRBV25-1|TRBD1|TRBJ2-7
CASSDESGQGELSEQYF
TGTGCCAGCAGTGATGAGTCCGGACAGGGTGAACTCTCCGAGCAGTACTTC
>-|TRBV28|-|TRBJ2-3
CASSPWGSTDTQYF
TGTGCCAGCAGTCCCTGGGGCAGCACAGATACGCAGTATTTT
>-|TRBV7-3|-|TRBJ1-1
CASSSMEGTEAFF
TGTGCCAGCAGCTCTATGGAGGGGACTGAAGCTTTCTTT
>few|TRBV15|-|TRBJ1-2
CATSRVAGRDYGYTF
TGTGCCACCAGCAGAGTGGCAGGGAGAGACTATGGCTACACCTTC
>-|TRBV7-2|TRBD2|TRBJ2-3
CASSLVITSGTDTQYF
TGTGCCAGCAGCTTAGTTATTACTAGCGGCACAGATACGCAGTATTTT
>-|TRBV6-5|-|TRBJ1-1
CASNLDGPNTEAFF
TGTGCCAGCAACCTGGACGGACCGAACACTGAAGCTTTCTTT
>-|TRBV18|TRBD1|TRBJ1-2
CASSLSRDRTANYGYTF
TGTGCCAGCTCCCTCTCCCGGGACAGAACTGCTAACTATGGCTACACCTTC
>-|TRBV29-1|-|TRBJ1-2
CSVEEVGVGGDYGYTF
TGCAGCGTTGAAGAGGTGGGCGTCGGGGGCGATTATGGCTACACCTTC
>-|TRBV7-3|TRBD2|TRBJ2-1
CASSLFGGGDEQFF
TGTGCCAGCAGCTTATTCGGGGGGGGCGATGAGCAGTTCTTC
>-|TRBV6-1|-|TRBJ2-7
CASINRDTGTYEQYF
TGTGCCAGCATTAACCGGGACACCGGGACCTACGAGCAGTACTTC
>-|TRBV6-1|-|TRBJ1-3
CASSVQGRGNTIYF
TGTGCCAGCAGTGTACAGGGACGTGGAAACACCATATATTTT
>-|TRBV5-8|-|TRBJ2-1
CASSYGTYSYNEQFF
TGTGCCAGCAGCTACGGGACTTACTCCTACAATGAGCAGTTCTTC
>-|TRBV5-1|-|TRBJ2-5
CASSSKSGTAKSQETQYF
TGCGCCAGCAGCTCGAAATCCGGGACCGCAAAGTCCCAAGAGACCCAGTACTTC
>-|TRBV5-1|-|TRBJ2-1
CASSLEIYNEQFF
TGCGCCAGCAGCTTGGAGATTTACAATGAGCAGTTCTTC
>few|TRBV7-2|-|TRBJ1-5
CASSLYVGSNQPQHF
TGTGCCAGCAGCTTATACGTAGGTAGCAATCAGCCCCAGCATTTT
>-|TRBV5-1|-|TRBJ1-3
CASSLASVDTNTIYF
TGCGCCAGCAGCTTGGCGTCAGTTGACACCAACACCATATATTTT
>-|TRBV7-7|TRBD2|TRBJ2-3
CASGLAGTDTQYF
TGTGCCAGCGGACTAGCGGGCACAGATACGCAGTATTTT
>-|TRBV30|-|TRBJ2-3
CAWSYFRTDTQYF
TGTGCCTGGAGTTACTTCCGCACAGATACGCAGTATTTT
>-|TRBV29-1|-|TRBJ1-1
CSVEGQLSTEAFF
TGCAGCGTTGAAGGCCAATTATCCACTGAAGCCTTCTTT
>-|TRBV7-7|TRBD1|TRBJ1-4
CASSLGRDRDEKLFF
TGTGCCAGCAGCTTAGGGAGGGACAGGGACGAAAAACTGTTTTTT
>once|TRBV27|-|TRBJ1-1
CASSFGRDTEAFF
TGTGCCAGCAGTTTCGGCAGGGACACTGAAGCTTTCTTT
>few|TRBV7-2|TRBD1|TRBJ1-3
CASSWQTGGSSGNTIYF
TGTGCCAGCAGCTGGCAGACAGGGGGAAGCTCTGGAAACACCATATATTTT
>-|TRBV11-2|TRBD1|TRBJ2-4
CASGGAPGQGLKNIQYF
TGTGCCAGCGGGGGCGCACCGGGACAGGGATTGAAAAACATTCAGTACTTC
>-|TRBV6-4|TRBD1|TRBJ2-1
CASSAGTGVNNEQFF
TGTGCCAGCAGTGCCGGGACAGGGGTTAACAATGAGCAGTTCTTC
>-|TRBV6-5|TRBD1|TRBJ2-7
CASSYYRGEQYF
TGTGCCAGCAGTTATTACAGGGGAGAGCAGTACTTC
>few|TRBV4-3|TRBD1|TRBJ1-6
CASSQLGQGRGSPLHF
TGCGCCAGCAGCCAACTTGGACAGGGAAGGGGATCACCCCTCCACTTT
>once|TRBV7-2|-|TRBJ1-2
CASSQGSGYGYTF
TGTGCCAGCAGCCAAGGGTCGGGATATGGCTACACCTTC
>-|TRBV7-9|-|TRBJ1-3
CASSVDLLSGNTIYF
TGTGCCAGCAGCGTCGACCTTCTCTCTGGAAACACCATATATTTT
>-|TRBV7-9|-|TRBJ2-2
CASSLIGPGELFF
TGTGCCAGCAGCTTAATTGGCCCCGGGGAGCTGTTTTTT
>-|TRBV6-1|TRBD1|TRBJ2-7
CASSGDRGSTTYEQYF
TGTGCCAGCAGTGGAGACAGGGGTTCGACGACCTATGAGCAGTACTTC
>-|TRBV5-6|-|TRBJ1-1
CASSLWRNTEAFF
TGTGCCAGCAGCTTGTGGCGGAACACTGAAGCTTTCTTT
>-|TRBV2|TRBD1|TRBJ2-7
CASSSGTGNEQYF
TGTGCCAGCAGCTCCGGGACAGGGAACGAGCAGTACTTC
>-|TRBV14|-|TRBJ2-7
CASSQDTGAATWEQYF
TGTGCCAGCAGCCAAGATACGGGGGCCGCAACGTGGGAGCAGTACTTC
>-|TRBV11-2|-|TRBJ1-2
CASSLELGHDYGYTF
TGTGCCAGCAGCTTAGAGTTGGGGCACGACTATGGCTACACCTTC
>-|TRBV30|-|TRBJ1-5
CAWSRGSNQPQHF
TGTGCCTGGAGTAGGGGCAGCAATCAGCCCCAGCATTTT
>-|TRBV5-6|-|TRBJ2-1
CASSLPGLGIHNEQFF
TGTGCCAGCAGCCTGCCTGGCTTGGGAATTCACAATGAGCAGTTCTTC
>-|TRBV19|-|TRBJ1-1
CASSKRQVEEAFF
TGTGCCAGTAGTAAACGACAGGTCGAAGAAGCTTTCTTT
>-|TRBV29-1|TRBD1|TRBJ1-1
CSVYRGGTEAFF
TGCAGCGTTTACAGGGGTGGGACTGAAGCTTTCTTT
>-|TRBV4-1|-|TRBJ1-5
CASSQESAESNQPQHF
TGCGCCAGCAGCCAAGAGTCGGCAGAGAGCAATCAGCCCCAGCATTTT
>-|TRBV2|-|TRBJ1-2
CARSGAEGAYTF
TGTGCCAGATCAGGGGCTGAGGGCGCCTACACCTTC
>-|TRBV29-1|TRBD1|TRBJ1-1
CSATPTGGTEAFF
TGCAGCGCCACCCCGACAGGGGGCACTGAAGCTTTCTTT
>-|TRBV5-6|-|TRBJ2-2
CASSLSGSGTGELFF
TGTGCCAGCAGCTTGTCAGGGTCGGGGACCGGGGAGCTGTTTTTT
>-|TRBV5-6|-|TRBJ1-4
CASSLAGLEEKLFF
TGTGCCAGCAGCTTGGCGGGGTTGGAGGAAAAACTGTTTTTT
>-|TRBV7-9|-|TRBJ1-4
CASSLLQGPNEKLFF
TGTGCCAGCAGCTTACTTCAGGGGCCAAATGAAAAACTGTTTTTT
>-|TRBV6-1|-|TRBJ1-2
CASSFVEGGGYTF
TGTGCCAGCAGTTTCGTTGAGGGAGGAGGCTACACCTTC
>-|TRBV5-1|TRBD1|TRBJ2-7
CASSSGTGTYEQYF
TGCGCCAGCAGCTCCGGGACAGGGACCTACGAGCAGTACTTC
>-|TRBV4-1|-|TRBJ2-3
CASSQRRGGADTQYF
TGCGCCAGCAGCCAAAGGAGGGGGGGGGCGGATACGCAGTATTTT
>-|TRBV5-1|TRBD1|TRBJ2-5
CASGGQGNYQETQYF
TGCGCCAGCGGGGGACAGGGGAATTACCAAGAGACCCAGTACTTC
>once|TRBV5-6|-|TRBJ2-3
CASSLGADTQYF
TGTGCCAGCAGCTTGGGGGCAGATACGCAGTATTTT
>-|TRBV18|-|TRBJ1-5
CASSPSGGGNQPQHF
TGTGCCAGCTCACCATCGGGGGGCGGCAATCAGCCCCAGCATTTT
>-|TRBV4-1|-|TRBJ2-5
CASSQDTGKETQYF
TGCGCCAGCAGCCAAGATACAGGGAAGGAGACCCAGTACTTC